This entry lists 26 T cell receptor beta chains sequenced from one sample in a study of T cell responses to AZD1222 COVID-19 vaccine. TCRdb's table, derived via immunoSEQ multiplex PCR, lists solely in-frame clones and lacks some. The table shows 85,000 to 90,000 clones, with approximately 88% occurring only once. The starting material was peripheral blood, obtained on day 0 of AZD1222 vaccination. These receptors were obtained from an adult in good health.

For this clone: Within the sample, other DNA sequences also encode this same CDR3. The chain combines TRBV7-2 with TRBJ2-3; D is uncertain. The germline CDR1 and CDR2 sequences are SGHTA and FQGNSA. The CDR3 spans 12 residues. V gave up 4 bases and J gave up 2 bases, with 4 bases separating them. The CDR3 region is CASSSYTDTQYF. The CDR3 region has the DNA TGTGCCAGCAGCTCATACACAGATACGCAGTATTTT.

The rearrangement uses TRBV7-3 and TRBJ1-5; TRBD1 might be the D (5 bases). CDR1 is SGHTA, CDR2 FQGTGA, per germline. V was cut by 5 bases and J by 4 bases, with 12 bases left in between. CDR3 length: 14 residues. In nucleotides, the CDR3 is TGTGCCAGCAGCCCCTCTGGGGGGAATCAGCCCCAGCATTTT. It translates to CASSPSGGNQPQHF.

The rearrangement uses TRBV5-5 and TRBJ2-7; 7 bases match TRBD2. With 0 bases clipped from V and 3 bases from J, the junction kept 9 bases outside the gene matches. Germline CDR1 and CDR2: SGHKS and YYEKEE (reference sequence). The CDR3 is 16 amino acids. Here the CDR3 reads CASSLAPGEGSYEQYF. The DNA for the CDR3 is TGTGCCAGCAGCTTGGCCCCGGGGGAGGGGAGCTACGAGCAGTACTTC. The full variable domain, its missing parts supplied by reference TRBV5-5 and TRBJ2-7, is DAGVTQSPTHLIKTRGQQVTLRCSPISGHKSVSWYQQVLGQGPQFIFQYYEKEERGRGNFPDRFSARQFPNYSSELNVNALLLGDSALYLCASSLAPGEGSYEQYFGPGTRLTVT.

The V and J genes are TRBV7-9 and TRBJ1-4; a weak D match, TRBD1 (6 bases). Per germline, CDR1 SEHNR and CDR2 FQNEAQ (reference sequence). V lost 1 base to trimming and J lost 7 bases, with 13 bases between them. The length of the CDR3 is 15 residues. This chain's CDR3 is CASSLEAAGVEKLFF. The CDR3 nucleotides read TGTGCCAGCAGCTTAGAGGCTGCAGGGGTTGAAAAACTGTTTTTT. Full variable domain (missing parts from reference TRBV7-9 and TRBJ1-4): DTGVSQNPRHKITKRGQNVTFRCDPISEHNRLYWYRQTLGQGPEFLTYFQNEAQLEKSRLLSDRFSAERPKGSFSTLEIQRTEQGDSAMYLCASSLEAAGVEKLFFGSGTQLSVL.

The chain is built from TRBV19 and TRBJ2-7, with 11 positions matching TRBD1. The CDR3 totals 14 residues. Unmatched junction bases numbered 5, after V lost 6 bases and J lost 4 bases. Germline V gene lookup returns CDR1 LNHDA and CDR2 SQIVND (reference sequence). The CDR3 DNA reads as TGTGCCAGTAGCAGGGACAGGGGGAATTACGAGCAGTACTTC. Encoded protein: CASSRDRGNYEQYF.

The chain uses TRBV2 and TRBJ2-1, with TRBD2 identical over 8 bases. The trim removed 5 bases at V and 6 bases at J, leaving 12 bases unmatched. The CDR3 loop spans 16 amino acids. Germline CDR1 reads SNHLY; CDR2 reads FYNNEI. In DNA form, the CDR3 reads TGTGCCAGCAGTCCCTTGGGAGCGGGAGTGGGCAATGAGCAGTTCTTC. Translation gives CASSPLGAGVGNEQFF. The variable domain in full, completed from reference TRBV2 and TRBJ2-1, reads EPEVTQTPSHQVTQMGQEVILRCVPISNHLYFYWYRQILGQKVEFLVSFYNNEISEKSEIFDDQFSVERPDGSNFTLKIRSTKLEDSAMYFCASSPLGAGVGNEQFFGPGTRLTVL.

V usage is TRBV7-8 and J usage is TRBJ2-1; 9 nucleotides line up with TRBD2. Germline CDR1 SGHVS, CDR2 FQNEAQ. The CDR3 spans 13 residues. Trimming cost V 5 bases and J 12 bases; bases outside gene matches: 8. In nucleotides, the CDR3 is TGTGCCAGCAGCATCAACCGAGCGGGAGGGCAGTTCTTC. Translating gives CASSINRAGGQFF.

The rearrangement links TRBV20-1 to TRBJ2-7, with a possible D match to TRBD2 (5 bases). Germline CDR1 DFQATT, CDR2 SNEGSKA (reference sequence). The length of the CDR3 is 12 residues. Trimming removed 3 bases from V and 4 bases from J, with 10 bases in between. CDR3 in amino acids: CSASVAGYEQYF. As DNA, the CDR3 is TGCAGTGCTAGTGTTGCGGGTTACGAGCAGTACTTC.

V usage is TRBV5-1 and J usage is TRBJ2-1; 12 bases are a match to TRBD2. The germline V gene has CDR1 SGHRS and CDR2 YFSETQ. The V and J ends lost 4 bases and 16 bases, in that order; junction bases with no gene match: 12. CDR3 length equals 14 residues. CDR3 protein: CASSQTTSGSPLFF. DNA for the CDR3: TGCGCCAGCAGCCAGACGACTAGCGGGAGTCCATTATTCTTC.

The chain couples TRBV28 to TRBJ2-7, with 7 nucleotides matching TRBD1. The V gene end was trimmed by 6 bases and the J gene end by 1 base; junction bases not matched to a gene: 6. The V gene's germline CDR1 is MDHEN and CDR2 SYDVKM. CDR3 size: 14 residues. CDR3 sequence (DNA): TGTGCCAGCAGCTACGACAGGGCGTCCTACGAGCAGTACTTC. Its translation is CASSYDRASYEQYF.

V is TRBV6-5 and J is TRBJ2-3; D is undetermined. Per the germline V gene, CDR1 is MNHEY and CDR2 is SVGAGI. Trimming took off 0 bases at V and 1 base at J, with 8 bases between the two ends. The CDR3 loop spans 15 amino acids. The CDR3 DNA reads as TGTGCCAGCAGTTACTCGAGGCAGGGCACAGATACGCAGTATTTT. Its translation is CASSYSRQGTDTQYF.

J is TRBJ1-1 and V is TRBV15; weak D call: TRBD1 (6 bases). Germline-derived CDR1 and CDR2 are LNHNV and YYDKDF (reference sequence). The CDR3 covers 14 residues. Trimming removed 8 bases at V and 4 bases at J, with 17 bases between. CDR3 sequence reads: CATGEGGGITEAFF. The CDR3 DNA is TGTGCCACCGGGGAGGGGGGTGGTATCACTGAAGCTTTCTTT. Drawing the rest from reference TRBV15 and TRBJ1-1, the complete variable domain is DAMVIQNPRYQVTQFGKPVTLSCSQTLNHNVMYWYQQKSSQAPKLLFHYYDKDFNNEADTPDNFQSRRPNTSFCFLDIRSPGLGDTAMYLCATGEGGGITEAFFGQGTRLTVV.

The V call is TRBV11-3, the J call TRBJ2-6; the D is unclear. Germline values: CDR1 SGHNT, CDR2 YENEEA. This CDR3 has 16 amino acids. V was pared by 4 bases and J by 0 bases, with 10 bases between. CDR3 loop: CASSSVHSSGANVLTF. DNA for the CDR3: TGTGCCAGCAGCTCCGTACACAGCTCTGGGGCCAACGTCCTGACTTTC.

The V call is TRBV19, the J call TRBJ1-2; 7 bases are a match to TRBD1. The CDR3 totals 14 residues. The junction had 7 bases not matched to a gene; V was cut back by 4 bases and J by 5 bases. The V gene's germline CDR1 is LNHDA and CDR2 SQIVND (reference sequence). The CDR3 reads CASSTGQKGYGYTF. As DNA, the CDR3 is TGTGCCAGTAGTACGGGACAGAAGGGTTATGGCTACACCTTC.

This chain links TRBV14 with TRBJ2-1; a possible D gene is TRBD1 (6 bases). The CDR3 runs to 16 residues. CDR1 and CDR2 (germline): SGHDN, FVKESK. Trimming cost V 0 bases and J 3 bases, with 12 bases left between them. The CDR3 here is CASSQDGPGDYNEQFF. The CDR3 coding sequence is TGTGCCAGCAGCCAAGATGGGCCAGGGGACTACAATGAGCAGTTCTTC.

The CDR3 bases are TGCGCCAGCCGTCTTTCCGGGACAGCTGAGCAGTACTTC. Amino acid sequence: CASRLSGTAEQYF. This rearrangement joins TRBV10-2 to TRBJ2-7, with 7 bases lining up with TRBD1. Germline trimming cut 8 bases from V and 7 bases from J; bases unmatched to any gene: 11. This CDR3 region has 13 residues. From germline, CDR1 is WSHSY and CDR2 SAAADI.

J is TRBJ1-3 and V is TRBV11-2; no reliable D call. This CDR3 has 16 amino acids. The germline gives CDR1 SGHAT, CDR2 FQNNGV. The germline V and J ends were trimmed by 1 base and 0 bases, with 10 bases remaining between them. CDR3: CASSLVGGSSGNTIYF. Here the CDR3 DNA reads TGTGCCAGCAGCTTAGTTGGCGGGAGCTCTGGAAACACCATATATTTT.

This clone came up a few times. CDR3 loop: CASSESPGLEEFF. CDR3 DNA: TGTGCCAGCAGCGAAAGCCCGGGACTAGAGGAGTTCTTC. The gene calls are TRBV7-2 and TRBJ2-1; 8 bases line up with TRBD2. The germline V gene has CDR1 SGHTA and CDR2 FQGNSA. CDR3 size: 13 residues. V lost 5 bases, J lost 14 bases, and 11 bases stayed unmatched.

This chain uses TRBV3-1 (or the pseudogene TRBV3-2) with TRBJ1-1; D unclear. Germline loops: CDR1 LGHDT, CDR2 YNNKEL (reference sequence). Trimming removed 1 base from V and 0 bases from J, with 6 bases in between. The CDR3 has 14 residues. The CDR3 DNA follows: TGTGCCAGCAGCCAAGGAAGAATGAACACTGAAGCTTTCTTT. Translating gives CASSQGRMNTEAFF.

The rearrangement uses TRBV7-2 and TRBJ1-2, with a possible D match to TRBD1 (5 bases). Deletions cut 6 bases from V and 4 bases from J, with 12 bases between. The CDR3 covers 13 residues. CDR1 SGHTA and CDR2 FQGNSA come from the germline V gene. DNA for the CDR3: TGTGCCAGCAGTTCTCGGGGGGGCTATGGCTACACCTTC. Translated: CASSSRGGYGYTF. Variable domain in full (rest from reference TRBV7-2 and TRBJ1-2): GAGVSQSPSNKVTEKGKDVELRCDPISGHTALYWYRQSLGQGLEFLIYFQGNSAPDKSGLPSDRFSAERTGGSVSTLTIQRTQQEDSAVYLCASSSRGGYGYTFGSGTRLTVV.

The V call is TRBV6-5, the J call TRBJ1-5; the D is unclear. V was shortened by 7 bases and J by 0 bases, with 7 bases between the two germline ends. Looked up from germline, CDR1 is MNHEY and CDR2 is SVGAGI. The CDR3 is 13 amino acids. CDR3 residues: CASTKVSNQPQHF. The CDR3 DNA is TGTGCCAGCACGAAGGTTAGCAATCAGCCCCAGCATTTT.

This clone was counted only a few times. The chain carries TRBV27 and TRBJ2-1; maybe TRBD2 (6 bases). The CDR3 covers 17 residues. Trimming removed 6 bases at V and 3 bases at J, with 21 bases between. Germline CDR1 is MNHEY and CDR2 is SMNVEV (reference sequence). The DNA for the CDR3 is TGTGCCAGCAGCCTTTTTGGGGCGGGAACGGTCTACAATGAGCAGTTCTTC. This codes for CASSLFGAGTVYNEQFF.

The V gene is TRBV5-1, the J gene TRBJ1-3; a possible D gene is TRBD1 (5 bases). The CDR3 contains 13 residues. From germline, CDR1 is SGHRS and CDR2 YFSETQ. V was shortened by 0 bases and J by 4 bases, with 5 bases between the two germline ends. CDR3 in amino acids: CASSLGTGNTIYF. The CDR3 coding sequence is TGCGCCAGCAGCTTGGGGACAGGAAACACCATATATTTT.

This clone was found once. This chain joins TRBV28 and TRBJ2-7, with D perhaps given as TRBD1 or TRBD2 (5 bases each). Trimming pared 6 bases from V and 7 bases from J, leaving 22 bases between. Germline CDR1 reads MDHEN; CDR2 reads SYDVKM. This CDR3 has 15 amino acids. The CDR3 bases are TGTGCCAGCAGGTTCGGAGACCCAGGGACCGGGGAGCAGTACTTC. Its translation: CASRFGDPGTGEQYF.

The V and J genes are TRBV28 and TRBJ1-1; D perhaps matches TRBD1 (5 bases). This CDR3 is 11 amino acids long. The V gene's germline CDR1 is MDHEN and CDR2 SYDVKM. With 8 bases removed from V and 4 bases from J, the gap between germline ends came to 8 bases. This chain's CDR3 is CASRQGTEAFF. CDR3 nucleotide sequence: TGTGCCAGCCGGCAGGGCACTGAAGCTTTCTTT. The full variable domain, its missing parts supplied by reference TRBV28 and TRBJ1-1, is DVKVTQSSRYLVKRTGEKVFLECVQDMDHENMFWYRQDPGLGLRLIYFSYDVKMKEKGDIPEGYSVSREKKERFSLILESASTNQTSMYLCASRQGTEAFFGQGTRLTVV.

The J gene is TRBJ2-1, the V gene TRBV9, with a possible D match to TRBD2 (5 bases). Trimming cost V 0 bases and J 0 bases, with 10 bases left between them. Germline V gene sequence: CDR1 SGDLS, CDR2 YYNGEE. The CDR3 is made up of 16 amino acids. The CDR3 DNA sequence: TGTGCCAGCAGCGTAGCTCCGGCGGGCTCCTACAATGAGCAGTTCTTC. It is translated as CASSVAPAGSYNEQFF.